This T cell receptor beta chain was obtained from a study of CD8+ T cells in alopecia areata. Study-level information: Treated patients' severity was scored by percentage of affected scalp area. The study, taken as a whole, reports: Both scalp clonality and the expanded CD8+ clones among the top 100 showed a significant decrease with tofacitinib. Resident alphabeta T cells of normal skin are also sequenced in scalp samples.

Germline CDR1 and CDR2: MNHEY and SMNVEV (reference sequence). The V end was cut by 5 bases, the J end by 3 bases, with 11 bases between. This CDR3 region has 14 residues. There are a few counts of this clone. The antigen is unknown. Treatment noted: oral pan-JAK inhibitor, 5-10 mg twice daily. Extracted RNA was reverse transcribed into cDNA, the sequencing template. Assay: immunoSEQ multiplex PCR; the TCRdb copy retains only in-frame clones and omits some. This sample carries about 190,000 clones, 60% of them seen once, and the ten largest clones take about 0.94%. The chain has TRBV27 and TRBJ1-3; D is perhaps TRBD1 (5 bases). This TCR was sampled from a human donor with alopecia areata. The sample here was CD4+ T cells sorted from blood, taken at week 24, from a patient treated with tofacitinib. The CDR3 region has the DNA TGTGCCAGCAGTGGGGGAGTAGGTGGAAACACCATATATTTT. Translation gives CASSGGVGGNTIYF.